These 30 T cell receptor beta chains share one sample of origin, sequenced in a study of T cells in Graves' hyperthyroidism and ophthalmopathy. Amplification targeted TCR beta CDR3 regions from RNA transcripts. A first-round RT-PCR of the TCR CDR3 used the HTBI primer set. TCRdb re-called the multiplex PCR reads through MiXCR, storing one row per CDR3 protein. The sample lists approximately 330,000 distinct CDR3 sequences; 15% to 20% were seen once. Sequenced: blood. The receptor set was obtained from a woman aged 45-59 years with Graves' hyperthyroidism.

This chain uses TRBV7-3 with TRBJ2-1, with D possibly being TRBD1 or TRBD2 (7 bases each). This CDR3 is 15 amino acids long. V was trimmed by 5 bases and J by 5 bases, leaving 16 bases between them. Germline V gives CDR1 SGHTA, CDR2 FQGTGA. DNA of the CDR3: TGTGCCAGCAGCCCAGGGGGGGGGGGGGACAATGAGCAGTTCTTC. Translated, it gives CASSPGGGGDNEQFF.

This clonotype has just a few counts. The chain couples TRBV27 to TRBJ2-1; D is possibly TRBD1 (5 bases). Trimming pared 2 bases from V and 5 bases from J, leaving 10 bases between. The CDR3 sequence is 14 residues long. Germline loops: CDR1 MNHEY, CDR2 SMNVEV (reference sequence). This CDR3 reads CASSLPDRDNEQFF. For the CDR3, the DNA is TGTGCCAGCAGTTTACCCGACAGAGACAATGAGCAGTTCTTC.

This clonotype was seen many times. This rearrangement joins TRBV30 to TRBJ1-5; 9 positions agree with TRBD1. There are 13 residues in the CDR3. Germline V gene sequence: CDR1 GTSNPN, CDR2 SVGIG (reference sequence). The V gene end was trimmed by 1 base and the J gene end by 7 bases; junction bases not matched to a gene: 2. The CDR3 nucleotides read TGTGCCTGGAGTGAGACAGGGGGACAGCCCCAGCATTTT. Translating it yields CAWSETGGQPQHF.

This clonotype came up many times. CDR3 bases: TGTGCCAGCAGCTCCCAACGATTGGGGGCTGGGGTCGGGGAGCTGTTTTTT. Translation gives CASSSQRLGAGVGELFF. This sequence joins TRBV5-6 and TRBJ2-2; D possibly corresponds to TRBD1 (6 bases). The length of the CDR3 is 17 residues. V lost 3 bases, J lost 7 bases, and 22 bases lay in between. Per germline, CDR1 SGHDT and CDR2 YYEEEE.

There are a few counts of this clonotype. This chain joins TRBV6-1 and TRBJ1-5, with D possibly TRBD1 on 6 matching bases. V was shortened by 1 base and J by 7 bases, with 11 bases between the two germline ends. CDR1 MNHNS and CDR2 SASEGT come from the germline V gene. The CDR3 extends over 14 amino acids. The CDR3 DNA reads as TGTGCCAGCAGTGAAGAATGGGGGGCCCAGCCCCAGCATTTT. It codes for CASSEEWGAQPQHF.

This clonotype was counted many times. The V and J genes are TRBV5-4 and TRBJ2-3; weak D call: TRBD2 (6 bases). CDR3 length: 15 residues. Germline lookup yields CDR1 SGHNT and CDR2 YYREEE (reference sequence). Trimming took 2 bases from V and 0 from J, leaving 10 bases between them. The CDR3 spells CASSLTGGSTDTQYF. The CDR3 DNA follows: TGTGCCAGCAGCTTAACCGGGGGAAGCACAGATACGCAGTATTTT.

This clonotype has just a few counts. The V gene is TRBV6-5, the J gene TRBJ2-5, with D possibly TRBD1 on 6 matching bases. Trimming removed 2 bases from V and 4 bases from J, with 17 bases in between. Germline V CDR1 and CDR2: MNHEY, SVGAGI. The CDR3 has 16 amino acids. The CDR3 is CASSYPTGRVRETQYF. In nucleotides, the CDR3 is TGTGCCAGCAGTTACCCAACAGGGAGAGTCCGAGAGACCCAGTACTTC.

The rearrangement links TRBV29-1 to TRBJ2-5; 13 bases align to TRBD2. CDR1 and CDR2 from the germline V gene are SQVTM and ANQGSEA. This CDR3 spans 14 amino acids. V dropped 4 bases and J dropped 5; count of bases not matched to a gene: 4. The CDR3 protein is CSVAGTSGAETQYF. The DNA for the CDR3 is TGCAGCGTTGCAGGGACTAGCGGGGCGGAGACCCAGTACTTC.

This clonotype was counted a few times. The rearrangement joins TRBV9 to TRBJ1-2; 7 nucleotides line up with TRBD1. J lost 3 bases, V lost 4 bases, and 6 bases had no gene match. CDR3 size: 14 residues. From germline, CDR1 is SGDLS and CDR2 YYNGEE. The CDR3 loop reads CASSITGTDYGYTF. The CDR3 DNA reads as TGTGCCAGCAGCATCACCGGGACAGACTATGGCTACACCTTC.

This clonotype was counted many times. This chain joins TRBV28 and TRBJ2-7; 12 bases map to TRBD2. V was pared by 6 bases and J by 3 bases, with 6 bases of the junction left unmatched. The CDR3 has 15 residues. CDR1 and CDR2 from the germline V gene are MDHEN and SYDVKM. CDR3 DNA sequence: TGTGCCAGCAGGGCGACTAGCGGGAGCCGCTACGAGCAGTACTTC. Translated: CASRATSGSRYEQYF.

This clonotype was counted ten times or more. The chain has TRBV20-1 and TRBJ1-4, with 9 bases aligning to TRBD1. The CDR3 spans 13 residues. Unmatched junction bases numbered 4, after V lost 8 bases and J lost 3 bases. Germline V gives CDR1 DFQATT, CDR2 SNEGSKA (reference sequence). CDR3 amino acids: CSMNRGPNEKLFF. The CDR3 nucleotides are TGCAGTATGAACAGGGGGCCTAATGAAAAACTGTTTTTT.

As for this clonotype: At one boundary the junction diverges from the germline segment, which might be a read error. The chain recombines TRBV3-1 with TRBJ2-1; 11 bases are shared with TRBD2. The CDR3 has 18 amino acids. Germline V gives CDR1 LGHDT, CDR2 YNNKEL (reference sequence). The DNA for the CDR3 is TGTGCCAGCAGCCAAAGTCTAGCGGGAGGATCCCCCTACAATGGGCAGTTCTTC. Translating gives CASSQSLAGGSPYNGQFF.

This clonotype was counted between two and nine times. J is TRBJ2-3 and V is TRBV7-9; 12 bases map to TRBD2. CDR3 length equals 15 residues. V trimming: 5 bases; J trimming: 4 bases; junction bases outside the gene matches: 4. The germline gives CDR1 SEHNR, CDR2 FQNEAQ (reference sequence). The CDR3 nucleotides are TGTGCCAGCAGCAGGACTAGCGGGATGCCAGATACGCAGTATTTT. It translates to CASSRTSGMPDTQYF.

A note on this clonotype: Since the CDR3 does not end with the conserved phenylalanine or tryptophan, this likely comes from a read error. The V gene is TRBV5-1, the J gene TRBJ1-1; D remains ambiguous. CDR3 length: 13 residues. V dropped 4 bases and J dropped 3 bases, with 10 bases sitting between them. Germline CDR1 SGHRS, CDR2 YFSETQ. This CDR3 reads CASSQVLDTEAFL. The CDR3 coding sequence is TGCGCCAGCAGCCAAGTATTGGACACTGAAGCTTTCCTT.

The chain joins TRBV7-3 to TRBJ2-1; 8 nucleotides align to TRBD2. The CDR3 has 17 amino acids. The J segment lost 1 base and the V segment lost 8 bases, leaving 13 bases of the junction unmatched. CDR1 is SGHTA and CDR2 is FQGTGA in the germline V gene. CDR3 nucleotides: TGTGCCAGCCCTCGTCTTTCGGGGGGGCCTTCCTACAATGAGCAGTTCTTC. It yields the protein CASPRLSGGPSYNEQFF.

This clonotype was counted ten times or more. The chain employs TRBV6-1 and TRBJ2-7, with 10 bases that match TRBD2. V lost 6 bases, J lost 6 bases, and 5 bases stayed unmatched. The germline CDR1 and CDR2 sequences are MNHNS and SASEGT. The CDR3 runs 13 residues. DNA for the CDR3: TGTGCCAGCAGGCTAGCGGGAGAGAGCGAGCAGTACTTC. This sequence encodes CASRLAGESEQYF.

This clonotype turned up a few times. The V and J genes are TRBV5-1 and TRBJ1-6; D gene ambiguous. Germline V gives CDR1 SGHRS, CDR2 YFSETQ. Trimming took 3 bases from V and 10 from J, leaving 11 bases between them. The CDR3 sequence is 13 residues long. The CDR3 region is CASSWGGVSPLHF. Written as DNA, the CDR3 is TGCGCCAGCAGCTGGGGAGGAGTCTCACCCCTCCACTTT.

The V gene is TRBV10-1, the J gene TRBJ1-1; 7 bases fit TRBD1. Trimming removed 3 bases from V and 4 bases from J; junction bases left unmatched: 8. Germline-derived CDR1 and CDR2 are WNHNN and SYGVQD (reference sequence). This CDR3 has 15 amino acids. The CDR3: CASSETDRECTEAFF. As DNA, the CDR3 is TGCGCCAGCAGTGAAACAGACAGGGAGTGCACTGAAGCTTTCTTT.

This clonotype showed up many times. The chain links TRBV5-1 to TRBJ2-3; D is undetermined. Trimming took off 0 bases at V and 7 bases at J, with 9 bases between the two ends. The CDR3 is 13 amino acids. CDR1 is SGHRS, CDR2 YFSETQ, per germline. The chain's CDR3 is CASSLGVSNTQYF. CDR3 nucleotide sequence: TGCGCCAGCAGCTTGGGAGTATCCAATACGCAGTATTTT.

V usage is TRBV15 and J usage is TRBJ2-7, with D maybe TRBD1 (5 bases). CDR1 LNHNV and CDR2 YYDKDF come from the germline V gene (reference sequence). CDR3 size: 14 residues. Deletions cut 1 base from V and 5 bases from J, with 12 bases between. The CDR3 loop is CATSRAGHSNEQYF. The CDR3 DNA reads TGTGCCACCAGCAGAGCAGGGCACAGTAACGAGCAGTACTTC.

This clonotype was observed many times. The chain employs TRBV3-1 and TRBJ2-1; 9 nucleotides match TRBD2. The ends lost 0 bases at V and 6 bases at J; junction bases unmatched: 6. This CDR3 has 16 amino acids. Germline CDR1 and CDR2: LGHDT and YNNKEL (reference sequence). The DNA of the CDR3 is TGTGCCAGCAGCCAAGATACCGGCGGGAGGGTCAATGAGCAGTTCTTC. This codes for CASSQDTGGRVNEQFF.

This clonotype was seen more than once but under ten times. The rearrangement uses TRBV10-3 and TRBJ1-2, with D uncertain. V dropped 2 bases and J dropped 6 bases, with 7 bases sitting between them. Per germline, CDR1 ENHRY and CDR2 SYGVKD. The CDR3 contains 12 residues. CDR3 bases: TGTGCCATCAGTGAGGTTAGCGATGGCTACACCTTC. Its protein is CAISEVSDGYTF.

Only one count was recorded for this clonotype. Being one base from a much bigger clone, this may be a read error. This rearrangement joins TRBV11-2 to TRBJ2-1; no clear D. Germline CDR1 reads SGHAT; CDR2 reads FQNNGV. The CDR3 covers 13 residues. CDR3 in amino acids: CASSLRQYNAQFF. The CDR3 DNA follows: TGTGCCAGCAGCTTAAGGCAGTACAATGCGCAGTTCTTC.

This clonotype was detected a few times. The chain has TRBV20-1 and TRBJ2-7, with 7 bases aligning to TRBD2. The germline V gene encodes CDR1 DFQATT and CDR2 SNEGSKA (reference sequence). The CDR3 is made up of 14 amino acids. Trimming removed 3 bases from V and 4 bases from J; junction bases left unmatched: 9. The DNA for the CDR3 is TGCAGTGCTAGCTCGGTGGGGGGGGGTTACGAGCAGTACTTC. Translation: CSASSVGGGYEQYF.

There are a few counts of this clonotype. The gene calls are TRBV18 and TRBJ1-1; TRBD1 aligns across 7 bases. V shed 9 bases and J 4 bases; nucleotides not matched to a gene: 2. Germline values: CDR1 KGHSH, CDR2 LQKENI. The CDR3 sequence is 11 residues long. The CDR3: CASRQGTEAFF. In DNA, the CDR3 is TGTGCCAGTCGACAGGGCACTGAAGCTTTCTTT.

This sequence joins TRBV7-8 and TRBJ1-5; no clear D gene. The germline V gene has CDR1 SGHVS and CDR2 FQNEAQ. This CDR3 has 14 residues. With 4 bases removed from V and 9 bases from J, the gap between germline ends came to 16 bases. The CDR3 DNA is TGTGCCAGCAGCTCCGGGCCCGACCGGGGGCCCCAGCATTTT. As protein: CASSSGPDRGPQHF.

The rearrangement uses TRBV18 and TRBJ2-2; TRBD1 aligns across 8 bases. In germline, CDR1 is KGHSH, CDR2 LQKENI. The CDR3 has 14 residues. V lost 4 bases to trimming and J lost 4 bases; unmatched junction nucleotides: 2. The CDR3 protein is CASSQGQGTGELFF. The CDR3 bases are TGTGCCAGCTCACAAGGACAGGGCACCGGGGAGCTGTTTTTT.

This clonotype was seen repeatedly, ten times or more. The chain uses TRBV24-1 and TRBJ2-3, with D tentatively TRBD2 (7 bases). The V gene's germline CDR1 is KGHDR and CDR2 SFDVKD. V lost 6 bases and J 0 bases, leaving 15 bases between the germline ends. The CDR3 length is 16 residues. The CDR3 here is CATSQGSSGSTDTQYF. DNA for the CDR3: TGTGCCACCAGTCAGGGGAGTAGCGGGAGCACAGATACGCAGTATTTT.

The chain joins TRBV20-1 to TRBJ2-7; D is uncertain. V lost 3 bases, J lost 2 bases, and 11 bases lay in between. The CDR3 loop spans 13 amino acids. Germline V gives CDR1 DFQATT, CDR2 SNEGSKA (reference sequence). CDR3 residues: CSASRKGAYEQYF. The CDR3 DNA sequence: TGCAGTGCTAGTCGGAAGGGCGCCTACGAGCAGTACTTC.

This clonotype was picked up a small number of times. The chain couples TRBV6-1 to TRBJ1-3, with D unclear. CDR1 is MNHNS and CDR2 is SASEGT in the germline V gene. The CDR3 runs to 15 residues. Deletions cut 5 bases from V and 0 bases from J, with 11 bases between. The CDR3 DNA is TGTGCCAGCAGTCTGTGGACCGCCTCTGGAAACACCATATATTTT. Its protein product is CASSLWTASGNTIYF.